This T cell receptor (beta chain) emerged from a study of identical twins. Notes on the study in general: Rather than following the same donors, the conclusions depended on cross-sectional statistical analysis.

Remarks on this clonotype: What it binds is not known.

Unique molecular identifiers were present on the cDNA, and a universal primer site came from template switching. A single record per CDR3 protein comes from TCRdb applying MiXCR to the 5' RACE reads. The repertoire consists of hundreds of thousands of distinct CDR3 sequences, with roughly 20% occurring once and the leading ten covering around 13%. Germline V gene sequence: CDR1 SEHNR, CDR2 FQNEAQ (reference sequence). The CDR3 contains 12 residues. V was pared by 3 bases and J by 5 bases, with 6 bases between. The sample was also reused in another study, on T cells expressing NK-cell markers. That source adds: A few donors' CD3+CD56-NKG2C+ cells were dominated by the same clonotypes.

The rearrangement links TRBV7-9 to TRBJ2-3, with unresolved D. The TCR was taken from a woman under 30 in good health. Sequencing used PBMCs. CDR3 sequence (DNA): TGTGCCAGCAGCTTCCAGGTAGATACGCAGTATTTT. Translation gives CASSFQVDTQYF.